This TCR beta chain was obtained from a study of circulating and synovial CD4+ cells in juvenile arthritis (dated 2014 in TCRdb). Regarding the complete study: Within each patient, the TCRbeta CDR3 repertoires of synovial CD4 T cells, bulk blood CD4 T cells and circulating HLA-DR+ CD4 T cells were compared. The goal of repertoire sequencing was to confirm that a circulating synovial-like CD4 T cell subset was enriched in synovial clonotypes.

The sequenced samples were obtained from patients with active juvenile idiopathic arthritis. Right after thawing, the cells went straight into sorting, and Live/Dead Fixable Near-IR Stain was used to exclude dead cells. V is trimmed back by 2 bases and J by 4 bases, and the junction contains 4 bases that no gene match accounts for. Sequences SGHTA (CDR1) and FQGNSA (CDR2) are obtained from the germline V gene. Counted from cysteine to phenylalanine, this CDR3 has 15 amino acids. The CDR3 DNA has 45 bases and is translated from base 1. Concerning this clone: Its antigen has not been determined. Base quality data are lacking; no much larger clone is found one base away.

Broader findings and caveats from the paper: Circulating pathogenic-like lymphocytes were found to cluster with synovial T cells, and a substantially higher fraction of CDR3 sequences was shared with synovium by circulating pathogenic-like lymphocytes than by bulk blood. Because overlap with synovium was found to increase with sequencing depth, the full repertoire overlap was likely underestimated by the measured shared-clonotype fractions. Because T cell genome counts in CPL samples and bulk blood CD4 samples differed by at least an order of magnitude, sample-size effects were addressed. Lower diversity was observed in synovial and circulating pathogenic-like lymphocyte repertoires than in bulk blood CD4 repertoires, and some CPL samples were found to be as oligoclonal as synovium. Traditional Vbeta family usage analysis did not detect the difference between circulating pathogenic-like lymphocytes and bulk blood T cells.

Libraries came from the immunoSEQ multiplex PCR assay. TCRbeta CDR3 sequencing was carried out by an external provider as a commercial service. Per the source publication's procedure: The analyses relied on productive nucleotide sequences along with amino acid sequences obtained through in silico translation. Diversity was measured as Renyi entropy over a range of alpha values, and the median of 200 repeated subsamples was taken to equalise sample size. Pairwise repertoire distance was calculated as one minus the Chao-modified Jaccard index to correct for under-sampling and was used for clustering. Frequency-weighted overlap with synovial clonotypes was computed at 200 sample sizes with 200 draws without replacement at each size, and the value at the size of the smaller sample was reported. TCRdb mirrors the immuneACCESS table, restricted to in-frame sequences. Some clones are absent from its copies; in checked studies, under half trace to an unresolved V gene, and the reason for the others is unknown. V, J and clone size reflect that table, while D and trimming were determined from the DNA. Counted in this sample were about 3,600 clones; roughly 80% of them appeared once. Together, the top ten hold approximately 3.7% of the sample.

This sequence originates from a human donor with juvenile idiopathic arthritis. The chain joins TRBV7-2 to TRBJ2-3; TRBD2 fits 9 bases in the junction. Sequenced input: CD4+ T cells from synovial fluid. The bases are TGTGCCAGCAGCTTATGGCGGGGGGGCGCAGATACGCAGTATTTT. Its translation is CASSLWRGGADTQYF.